This T cell receptor (beta chain) comes out of a study of blood T cell repertoires in COVID-19 (TCRdb year 2020). Regarding the research as a whole: The collaborator samples originated in the United States, Italy and Spain and spanned the acute and convalescent phases of COVID-19. The prospective study material was composed of cDNA or gDNA derived from T cells, B-cell-depleted T cells, or PBMCs. Subjects who had been exposed to COVID-19, were actively infected with it, or had recovered from it provided the deeply sampled blood TCRbeta repertoires that made up the dataset. The repertoires were released in a freely available public database intended as a resource for research on the immune response to SARS-CoV-2. The samples were drawn from two sources: the first 160 participants of the ongoing ImmuneRACE study, and approximately 1,300 subjects contributed by 6 global collaborators. Nearly every sample came with metadata listing a de-identified subject ID, COVID-19 status, age in years and sex. Where available, HLA class I and class II types were taken from metadata supplied by the sample provider and were not determined by assay-based typing. Beyond this particular receptor, the publication reports: Clinical and demographic metadata were provided uncurated, with the amount varying by source and participant.

This clone was observed a few times. Its antigen remains undetermined. No much larger clone exists at a distance of one base, and base qualities are not known. After removal of 1 base from V and 6 bases from J, the junction retains 5 bases not matched to a gene. From the cysteine through the phenylalanine, the CDR3 covers 14 amino acids. Solely the CDR3 DNA is kept, with 42 bases framed from the first base. Reading the germline V gene (reference sequence) gives CDR1 LNHNV and CDR2 YYDKDF. Whole blood was collected in K2EDTA tubes by collaborating institutions according to the institutions' own protocols. For TCRbeta analysis, collaborator samples were shipped as frozen whole blood, as isolated PBMCs, or as DNA extracted from either sample type. The immunoSEQ Assay, a bias-controlled multiplex PCR, was used to amplify TCRbeta CDR3 regions from genomic DNA. The paper's processing steps were these. The number of nucleated cells in each sample was estimated by amplification of reference gene primers within the assay. Sequence reads were collapsed and filtered to measure the absolute abundance of every unique TCRbeta CDR3 rearrangement. For each sample, productive Simpson clonality was calculated as the square root of Simpson's diversity index over productive rearrangements. This immuneACCESS table, as held by TCRdb, lists in-frame sequences with V and J called but not all clones. Of the missing ones, under half trace to an unresolved V gene in checked studies; the others have no known cause. V and J calls and clone size follow that table, whereas D and trimming were derived from the DNA. The sample yields about 76,000 clones; 65% to 90% were counted once. The top ten clonotypes cover 35% to 50% of the sample.

Sequenced: peripheral blood. The sequence came from a man older than 75 with acute or convalescent COVID-19. The sequence is built from TRBV15 and TRBJ2-7, and 8 junction bases match TRBD1. CDR3 sequence: CATSRGQGAGEQYF. DNA sequence: TGTGCCACCAGCAGAGGCCAGGGGGCAGGCGAGCAGTACTTC.